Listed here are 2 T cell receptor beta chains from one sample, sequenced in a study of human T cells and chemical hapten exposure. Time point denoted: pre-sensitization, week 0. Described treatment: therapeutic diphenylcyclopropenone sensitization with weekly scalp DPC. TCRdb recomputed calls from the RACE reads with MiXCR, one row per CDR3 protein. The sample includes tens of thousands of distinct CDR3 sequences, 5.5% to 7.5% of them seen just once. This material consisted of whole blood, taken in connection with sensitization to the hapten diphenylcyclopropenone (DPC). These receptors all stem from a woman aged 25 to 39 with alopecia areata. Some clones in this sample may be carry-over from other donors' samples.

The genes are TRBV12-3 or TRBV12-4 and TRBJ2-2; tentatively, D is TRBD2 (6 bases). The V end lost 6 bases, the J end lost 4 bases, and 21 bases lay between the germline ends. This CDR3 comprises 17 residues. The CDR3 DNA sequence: TGTGCCAGCAGCCCCCCCCTTGGAGGGCAGGGCACCGGGGAGCTGTTTTTT. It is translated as CASSPPLGGQGTGELFF.

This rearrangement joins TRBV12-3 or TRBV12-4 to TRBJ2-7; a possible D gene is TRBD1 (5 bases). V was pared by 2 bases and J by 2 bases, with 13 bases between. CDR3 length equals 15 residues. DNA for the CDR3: TGTGCCAGCAGTTTACGGCAGGGTGGGACCTACGAGCAGTACTTC. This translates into CASSLRQGGTYEQYF.